One sample yielded the 28 T cell receptor beta chains listed below, sequenced in a study of cytomegalovirus exposure and HLA in healthy donors. The PCR made use of 60 Vbeta and 13 Jbeta primers. Using immunoSEQ multiplex PCR, the repertoire was profiled, and TCRdb retains in-frame clones only, with some absent. The sample has about 180,000 clones; 76% are singletons. The sample comprised PBMCs. These receptor sequences come from a man aged 18-30 years in good health and CMV-seronegative.

The rearrangement uses TRBV19 and TRBJ1-6; 10 nucleotides match TRBD1. The CDR3 spans 16 residues. Germline V gene data show CDR1 as LNHDA and CDR2 as SQIVND (reference sequence). Trimming removed 5 bases from V and 1 base from J; junction bases left unmatched: 2. CDR3 protein: CASSWDRGSYNSPLHF. The CDR3 region has the DNA TGTGCCAGTAGTTGGGACAGGGGATCCTATAATTCACCCCTCCACTTT.

The chain is built from TRBV29-1 and TRBJ2-1, with 9 bases aligning to TRBD2. The V gene end was trimmed by 6 bases and the J gene end by 7 bases; junction bases not matched to a gene: 16. CDR1 SQVTM and CDR2 ANQGSEA come from the germline V gene. The length of the CDR3 is 16 residues. Here the CDR3 reads CSVGLSMAGGSNEQFF. Written as DNA, the CDR3 is TGCAGCGTGGGATTATCTATGGCGGGAGGGTCGAATGAGCAGTTCTTC.

Here the CDR3 reads CASSSRGRGNEQYF. DNA of the CDR3: TGTGCCAGCAGCTCTAGGGGGCGCGGAAACGAGCAGTACTTC. The chain links TRBV5-6 to TRBJ2-7, with 7 bases aligning to TRBD1. The junction had 8 bases not matched to a gene; V was cut back by 3 bases and J by 5 bases. In germline, CDR1 is SGHDT, CDR2 YYEEEE. This CDR3 is built from 14 residues.

This rearrangement joins TRBV6-1 to TRBJ2-3; a weak D match, TRBD2 (6 bases). Germline V gene lookup returns CDR1 MNHNS and CDR2 SASEGT. V lost 3 bases and J 11 bases, leaving 18 bases between the germline ends. The CDR3 is made up of 14 amino acids. The CDR3 is CASSEAGPSVRQYF. The CDR3 nucleotides read TGTGCCAGCAGTGAGGCGGGGCCCTCAGTCAGGCAGTATTTT.

V is TRBV7-9 and J is TRBJ2-7; tentatively, D is TRBD1 (5 bases). The germline CDR1 and CDR2 sequences are SEHNR and FQNEAQ (reference sequence). The CDR3 spans 11 residues. V was trimmed by 5 bases and J by 4 bases, leaving 6 bases between them. The CDR3 nucleotides read TGTGCCAGCAGCCGACAGTACGAGCAGTACTTC. Its protein is CASSRQYEQYF.

The chain combines TRBV28 with TRBJ1-3; no reliable D call. The V gene lost 2 bases and the J gene lost 0 bases, with 5 bases spanning the gap. This CDR3 contains 14 residues. Germline CDR1 and CDR2: MDHEN and SYDVKM. CDR3 amino acids: CASSLPHSGNTIYF. The CDR3 nucleotides are TGTGCCAGCAGTTTACCCCACTCTGGAAACACCATATATTTT.

The CDR3 region has the DNA TGTGCCAGCAAGGCGGGTAGCCAGCCCCAGCATTTT. It yields the protein CASKAGSQPQHF. V and J are TRBV6-1 and TRBJ1-5; D is unclear. The germline V gene encodes CDR1 MNHNS and CDR2 SASEGT. V lost 7 bases and J lost 7, with 11 bases in between. The CDR3 has 12 residues.

This chain uses TRBV6-5 with TRBJ1-2, with a possible D match to TRBD1 (5 bases). This CDR3 comprises 12 residues. V lost 6 bases and J lost 9, with 14 bases in between. Germline V gene data show CDR1 as MNHEY and CDR2 as SVGAGI. CDR3 sequence: CASRPRDSRYTF. The CDR3, as DNA: TGTGCCAGCAGGCCCCGAGACAGTCGCTACACCTTC.

This clone was seen a handful of times. The chain recombines TRBV27 with TRBJ1-5, with D possibly matching TRBD1 (6 bases). Germline V gene lookup returns CDR1 MNHEY and CDR2 SMNVEV (reference sequence). Trimming removed 3 bases from V and 4 bases from J, with 10 bases in between. The length of the CDR3 is 14 residues. This CDR3 is CASSFEGGNQPQHF. In nucleotides, the CDR3 is TGTGCCAGCAGTTTTGAGGGGGGGAATCAGCCCCAGCATTTT.

This sequence joins TRBV28 and TRBJ2-2, with D maybe TRBD2 (6 bases). Germline CDR1 MDHEN, CDR2 SYDVKM. The ends were cut back, 4 bases at V and 0 bases at J, with 6 bases in the middle. The CDR3 spans 14 residues. The CDR3 sequence is CASSWGANTGELFF. CDR3 DNA: TGTGCCAGCAGTTGGGGGGCGAACACCGGGGAGCTGTTTTTT.

This clone occurred once. At the DNA level, this CDR3 is encoded by other sequences in the same sample as well. The chain uses TRBV9 and TRBJ2-3, with 9 bases that match TRBD1. The junction had 2 bases not matched to a gene; V was cut back by 2 bases and J by 1 base. The CDR3 has 15 amino acids. Germline lookup yields CDR1 SGDLS and CDR2 YYNGEE. The CDR3 nucleotides are TGTGCCAGCAGCGTGGGGGACAGGGGCACAGATACGCAGTATTTT. As protein: CASSVGDRGTDTQYF.

The chain joins TRBV6-1 to TRBJ1-5; 7 bases are a match to TRBD1. V was clipped by 4 bases and J by 9 bases; unmatched bases: 9. The CDR3 contains 14 residues. Germline V lookup: CDR1 MNHNS, CDR2 SASEGT. The CDR3 nucleotides are TGTGCCAGCAGTGCCGGGACAGCACGTGGGCCCCAGCATTTT. Residues: CASSAGTARGPQHF.

V and J are TRBV25-1 and TRBJ2-5; TRBD1 might be the D (6 bases). Germline values: CDR1 MGHDK, CDR2 SYGVNS. The CDR3 is made up of 14 amino acids. V was cut by 7 bases and J by 2 bases, with 14 bases left in between. CDR3: CASISGAGQETQYF. CDR3 DNA sequence: TGTGCCAGCATTTCAGGGGCAGGTCAAGAGACCCAGTACTTC. The full variable domain, with the rest looked up from reference TRBV25-1 and TRBJ2-5, is EADIYQTPRYLVIGTGKKITLECSQTMGHDKMYWYQQDPGMELHLIHYSYGVNSTEKGDLSSESTVSRIRTEHFPLTLESARPSHTSQYLCASISGAGQETQYFGPGTRLLVL.

This chain joins TRBV9 and TRBJ2-3; D is possibly TRBD2 (6 bases). V lost 4 bases and J lost 0, with 15 bases in between. Germline lookup yields CDR1 SGDLS and CDR2 YYNGEE. CDR3 length: 16 amino acids. The CDR3 protein is CASSSKTSGSTDTQYF. The CDR3 DNA is TGTGCCAGCAGCTCGAAGACCAGCGGGAGCACAGATACGCAGTATTTT.

The rearrangement uses TRBV7-9 and TRBJ2-1; 7 positions agree with TRBD1. J gave up 8 bases and V 3 bases, and 13 bases lay outside the gene matches. The germline CDR1 and CDR2 sequences are SEHNR and FQNEAQ (reference sequence). The CDR3 extends over 16 amino acids. The CDR3 DNA reads TGTGCCAGCAGCTTCCTCCGGGACAGAACTGGGGATGAGCAGTTCTTC. Translating it yields CASSFLRDRTGDEQFF.

The chain uses TRBV5-1 and TRBJ2-1; 8 nucleotides match TRBD2. V shed 0 bases and J 0 bases; nucleotides not matched to a gene: 14. Germline CDR1 and CDR2: SGHRS and YFSETQ. The CDR3 totals 20 residues. For the CDR3, the DNA is TGCGCCAGCAGCTTGGTTCCTAGCGTCTCCGGGGGGGGCTCCTACAATGAGCAGTTCTTC. It is translated as CASSLVPSVSGGGSYNEQFF.

The sample holds a few counts of this clone. The chain uses TRBV5-1 and TRBJ2-1, with 7 positions matching TRBD2. Germline CDR1 is SGHRS and CDR2 is YFSETQ. CDR3 length equals 15 residues. The trim removed 4 bases at V and 7 bases at J, leaving 11 bases unmatched. CDR3 sequence (DNA): TGCGCCAGCAGCAGTTACCGGGCCGGGGGGAATGAGCAGTTCTTC. Protein: CASSSYRAGGNEQFF. The variable domain in full, completed from reference TRBV5-1 and TRBJ2-1, reads KAGVTQTPRYLIKTRGQQVTLSCSPISGHRSVSWYQQTPGQGLQFLFEYFSETQRNKGNFPGRFSGRQFSNSRSEMNVSTLELGDSALYLCASSSYRAGGNEQFFGPGTRLTVL.

The rearrangement joins TRBV9 to TRBJ1-4, with D hard to call. The CDR3 is 15 amino acids. Per the germline V gene, CDR1 is SGDLS and CDR2 is YYNGEE. V lost 0 bases and J 5 bases, leaving 11 bases between the germline ends. The CDR3 is CASSVDSLLNEKLFF. The CDR3 DNA reads TGTGCCAGCAGCGTAGACAGCTTGCTCAATGAAAAACTGTTTTTT. The variable domain in full, completed from reference TRBV9 and TRBJ1-4, reads DSGVTQTPKHLITATGQRVTLRCSPRSGDLSVYWYQQSLDQGLQFLIQYYNGEERAKGNILERFSAQQFPDLHSELNLSSLELGDSALYFCASSVDSLLNEKLFFGSGTQLSVL.

This clone was seen a few times. This chain uses TRBV7-9 with TRBJ2-3; 8 bases are shared with TRBD2. The V gene end was trimmed by 3 bases and the J gene end by 2 bases; junction bases not matched to a gene: 10. CDR1 is SEHNR, CDR2 FQNEAQ, per germline (reference sequence). The CDR3 has 17 residues. For the CDR3, the DNA is TGTGCCAGCAGCTTCGGGGGGCGAGCGGGGGTCACAGATACGCAGTATTTT. Amino acid sequence: CASSFGGRAGVTDTQYF.

The chain has TRBV9 and TRBJ2-3; 11 bases line up with TRBD2. With V trimmed by 2 bases and J by 3 bases, 2 bases remained unmatched. The CDR3 length is 15 residues. CDR1 and CDR2 (germline): SGDLS, YYNGEE. CDR3 in DNA: TGTGCCAGCAGCGTTACTAGCGGGGGAACAGATACGCAGTATTTT. Amino acid sequence: CASSVTSGGTDTQYF.

The table lists this clone with a few counts. The sample holds other DNA sequences that translate to the same CDR3. J is TRBJ1-6 and V is TRBV6-5; 9 bases are shared with TRBD1. J lost 7 bases, V lost 4 bases, and 2 bases had no gene match. Germline CDR1 is MNHEY and CDR2 is SVGAGI. This CDR3 comprises 14 residues. CDR3 region: CASSSGQGNSPLHF. DNA for the CDR3: TGTGCCAGCAGTTCTGGACAGGGGAATTCACCCCTCCACTTT.

V is TRBV9 and J is TRBJ2-1, with TRBD2 matching over 10 bases. The V gene end was trimmed by 4 bases and the J gene end by 3 bases; junction bases not matched to a gene: 13. CDR3 length equals 18 residues. The germline V gene encodes CDR1 SGDLS and CDR2 YYNGEE. Here the CDR3 reads CASSTHLGGLAYYNEQFF. The CDR3 DNA sequence: TGTGCCAGCAGCACACACCTGGGGGGACTAGCGTACTACAATGAGCAGTTCTTC.

This clone appeared a single time. The genes are TRBV19 and TRBJ2-7, with 8 bases matching TRBD1. This CDR3 has 16 amino acids. Trimming removed 2 bases from V and 2 bases from J; junction bases left unmatched: 8. CDR1 is LNHDA and CDR2 is SQIVND in the germline V gene (reference sequence). The CDR3 DNA follows: TGTGCCAGTAGTATAAAGGTCAGGACAGGGACCTACGAGCAGTACTTC. It encodes CASSIKVRTGTYEQYF. Supplemented by reference TRBV19 and TRBJ2-7, the full variable domain reads DGGITQSPKYLFRKEGQNVTLSCEQNLNHDAMYWYRQDPGQGLRLIYYSQIVNDFQKGDIAEGYSVSREKKESFPLTVTSAQKNPTAFYLCASSIKVRTGTYEQYFGPGTRLTVT.

This clone was seen once. CDR3: CASSPAGRLNYGYTF. CDR3 bases: TGTGCCAGCAGTCCCGCGGGACGGCTGAACTATGGCTACACCTTC. V usage is TRBV28 and J usage is TRBJ1-2; D possibly corresponds to TRBD1 (5 bases). CDR3 length: 15 amino acids. Trimming left V 5 bases short and J 2 bases short, with 15 bases between. The V gene's germline CDR1 is MDHEN and CDR2 SYDVKM.

This clone is a singleton in its sample. The V call is TRBV2, the J call TRBJ2-2; TRBD1 aligns across 8 bases. The CDR3 is 15 residues long. CDR1 is SNHLY and CDR2 is FYNNEI in the germline V gene. The J segment lost 0 bases and the V segment lost 5 bases, leaving 2 bases of the junction unmatched. The CDR3 DNA follows: TGTGCCAGCAGTCGACAGGGGCCGAACACCGGGGAGCTGTTTTTT. The encoded protein is CASSRQGPNTGELFF.

The chain's CDR3 is CASSLGGSVRASPLHF. The CDR3 DNA reads as TGTGCCAGCAGCTTGGGGGGAAGCGTACGGGCCTCACCCCTCCACTTT. This sequence joins TRBV7-2 and TRBJ1-6; possible D gene TRBD1, 5 bases. The length of the CDR3 is 16 residues. Per the germline V gene, CDR1 is SGHTA and CDR2 is FQGNSA. Trimming removed 3 bases from V and 10 bases from J, with 19 bases in between.

This clone has just a few counts. The chain combines TRBV5-4 with TRBJ1-2; no clear D gene. The CDR3 contains 14 residues. Germline V gene data show CDR1 as SGHNT and CDR2 as YYREEE (reference sequence). Deletions cut 3 bases from V and 8 bases from J, with 17 bases between. The CDR3 region has the DNA TGTGCCAGCAGCTGGGTGACGGAGCCCTCGGGCTACACCTTC. Its translation: CASSWVTEPSGYTF.

The rearrangement links TRBV28 to TRBJ2-3; 8 bases match TRBD1. The trim removed 6 bases at V and 6 bases at J, leaving 5 bases unmatched. This CDR3 region has 13 residues. Germline V gives CDR1 MDHEN, CDR2 SYDVKM. CDR3 protein: CASRRTGSDTQYF. The DNA of the CDR3 is TGTGCCAGCAGGCGGACAGGGTCTGATACGCAGTATTTT.